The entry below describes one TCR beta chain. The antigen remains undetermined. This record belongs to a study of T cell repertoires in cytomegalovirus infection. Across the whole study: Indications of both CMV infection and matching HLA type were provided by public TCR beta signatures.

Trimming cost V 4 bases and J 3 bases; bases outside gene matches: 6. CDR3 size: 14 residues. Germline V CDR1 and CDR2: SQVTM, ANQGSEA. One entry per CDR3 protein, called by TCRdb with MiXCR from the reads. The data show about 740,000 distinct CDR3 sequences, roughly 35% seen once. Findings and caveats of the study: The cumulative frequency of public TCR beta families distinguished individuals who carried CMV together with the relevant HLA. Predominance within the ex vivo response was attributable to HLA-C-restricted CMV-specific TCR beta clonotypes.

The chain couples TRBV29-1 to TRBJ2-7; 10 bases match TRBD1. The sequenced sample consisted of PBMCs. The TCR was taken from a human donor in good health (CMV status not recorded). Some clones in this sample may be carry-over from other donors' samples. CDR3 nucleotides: TGCAGCGTTGCCCCCGGGACAGGGGACTACGAGCAGTACTTC. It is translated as CSVAPGTGDYEQYF.